This TCR beta chain originates from a study of shared clonotypes between healthy human individuals. The CDR3 has 14 residues. V shed 0 bases and J shed 9 bases, with 13 bases lying between them. The germline V gene has CDR1 SGHRS and CDR2 YFSETQ. Repertoires were generated with immunoSEQ multiplex PCR, while TCRdb's copy carries only in-frame clones and drops some. The sample has some 660,000 clones, around 73% seen once; the top ten hold more than 1.5%. The V call is TRBV5-1, the J call TRBJ2-1; D is possibly TRBD1 or TRBD2 (5 bases each). Sequenced: memory CD4+ T cells sorted from blood. Subset described: CD45RA-negative fraction. The receptor was isolated from a woman aged 30 to 39 in good health. The CDR3 reads CASSLAGTSGEQFF. The CDR3 nucleotides read TGCGCCAGCAGCTTGGCGGGGACCTCGGGTGAGCAGTTCTTC.